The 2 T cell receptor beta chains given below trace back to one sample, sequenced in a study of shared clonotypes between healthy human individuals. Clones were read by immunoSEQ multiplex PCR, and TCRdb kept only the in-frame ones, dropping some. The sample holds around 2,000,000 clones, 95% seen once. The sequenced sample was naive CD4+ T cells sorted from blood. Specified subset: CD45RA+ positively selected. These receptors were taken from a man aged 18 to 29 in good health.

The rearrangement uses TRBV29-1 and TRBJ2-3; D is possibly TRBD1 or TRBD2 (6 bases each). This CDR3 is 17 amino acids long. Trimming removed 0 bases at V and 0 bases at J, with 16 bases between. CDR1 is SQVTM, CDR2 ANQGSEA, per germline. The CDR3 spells CSVEDPRGQISTDTQYF. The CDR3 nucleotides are TGCAGCGTTGAAGACCCCCGGGGGCAGATCAGCACAGATACGCAGTATTTT.

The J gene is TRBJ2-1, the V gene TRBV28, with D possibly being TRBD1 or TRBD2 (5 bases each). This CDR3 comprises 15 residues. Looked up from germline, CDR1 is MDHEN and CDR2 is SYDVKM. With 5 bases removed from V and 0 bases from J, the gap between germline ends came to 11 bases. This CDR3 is CASSHRGISYNEQFF. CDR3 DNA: TGTGCCAGCAGTCACCGGGGCATCTCCTACAATGAGCAGTTCTTC.